This T cell receptor beta chain came from a study of blood T cells in healthy people across ages. The ends lost 10 bases at V and 1 base at J; junction bases unmatched: 3. CDR3 length equals 13 residues. From germline, CDR1 is ENHRY and CDR2 SYGVKD. Together with a sample-barcoded 5' primer, a J-beta primer mix was included in a second PCR lasting about 6 to 11 cycles. Each TCR beta cDNA got a 12-nucleotide random molecular identifier. TCRdb analysed the 5' RACE reads with MiXCR anew, one entry per CDR3 protein. The table lists hundreds of thousands of distinct CDR3 sequences, roughly three fifths of them singletons, with roughly 24% in the top ten.

This TCR came from a man aged 35 to 55 in good health. The sample taken for sequencing was blood. This chain uses TRBV10-3 with TRBJ2-3, with TRBD1 matching over 9 bases. The CDR3 region is CANGQGRTDTQYF. CDR3 nucleotide sequence: TGTGCCAACGGACAGGGGCGCACAGATACGCAGTATTTT.